Detailed here is one T cell receptor (beta chain). The data derive from a study of blood T cell repertoires in COVID-19. Looking at the study overall: Acute-phase and convalescent COVID-19 samples originated in the United States, Italy and Spain. In each case, the material was cDNA or gDNA derived from T cells, B-cell-depleted T cells, or PBMCs.

V lost 7 bases, J lost 4 bases, and 5 bases stayed unmatched. The CDR3 length is 14 residues. Germline V gene lookup returns CDR1 SEHNR and CDR2 FQNEAQ (reference sequence). Enrolled during active infection, Seattle patients were then followed longitudinally. Original methodology: Estimates of nucleated cell counts were drawn from the amplification of reference gene primers. This table comes from immunoSEQ multiplex PCR, and its TCRdb copy is limited to in-frame clones, with some not included. The DNA was the basis for D and trimming; V, J and clone size are from that table. Found here are some 240,000 clones, roughly 76% of them singletons; the top ten hold 6.5% to 9.5%.

The sample taken for sequencing was peripheral blood. The V and J genes are TRBV7-9 and TRBJ2-3, with 10 nucleotides matching TRBD2. The sequence was obtained from a woman of 80 years or more with COVID-19, enrolled during active disease. CDR3 in amino acids: CASTLAGASDTQYF. The CDR3 nucleotides are TGTGCCAGCACCCTAGCGGGAGCCTCAGATACGCAGTATTTT. Looking up the rest from reference TRBV7-9 and TRBJ2-3 gives the full variable domain: DTGVSQNPRHKITKRGQNVTFRCDPISEHNRLYWYRQTLGQGPEFLTYFQNEAQLEKSRLLSDRFSAERPKGSFSTLEIQRTEQGDSAMYLCASTLAGASDTQYFGPGTRLTVL.